This TCR beta chain was captured in a study of T cell clonotyping in hematopoietic cell transplantation. The germline V and J ends were trimmed by 2 bases and 6 bases, with 7 bases remaining between them. Germline loops: CDR1 SGHTA, CDR2 FQGNSA. CDR3 size: 12 residues. Time point here: recipient sample about 28 days before transplant, after cytoreduction. Comment on this clone: Its specificity is not known.

The study's findings and limits: Few recipient clonotypes overlapped donors; over 97% were de novo at given depth. Higher Inverse Simpson Index values in graft donor and pretransplant recipient predicted broader posttransplant TCR diversity. No sorting was done, leaving CD4 and CD8 contributions mixed.

Using immunoSEQ multiplex PCR, the repertoire was profiled, and TCRdb retains in-frame clones only, with some absent. The repertoire holds roughly 30,000 clones, 70% to 80% seen once, with 6% to 8% in the top ten. The specimen comprised peripheral blood mononuclear cells, sampled before stem cell transplant. The sequence was collected from a young woman with chronic myeloid leukemia. Some clones in this sample may be carry-over from other donors' samples. This chain uses TRBV7-2 with TRBJ2-5; the D is unclear. As DNA, the CDR3 is TGTGCCAGCAGCTTAACGTTACAGACCCAGTACTTC. Amino acid sequence: CASSLTLQTQYF.